The clone carrying this T cell receptor (beta chain) has a single count. Its specificity is not known. The CDR3 runs 15 residues. With 7 bases removed from V and 0 bases from J, the gap between germline ends came to 13 bases. Germline lookup yields CDR1 LNHDA and CDR2 SQIVND (reference sequence). The data derive from a study of cytomegalovirus exposure and HLA in healthy donors. Whole-study results and caveats: It was likely that a cluster of highly shared sequence variants was a sequencing artifact. Reported performance of the classifier showed diagnosis of cytomegalovirus status with high specificity and sensitivity.

The primer mix had 60 Vbeta and 13 Jbeta primers. The data were produced by immunoSEQ multiplex PCR, yet TCRdb's version contains in-frame clones alone and is incomplete. This table holds fewer than 250,000 clones, 81% found once. The sequence was collected from a young man in good health and CMV-seronegative. The source material was PBMCs. The V gene is TRBV19, the J gene TRBJ2-1; weak D call: TRBD1 (5 bases). The CDR3 protein is CASTPRDSSYNEQFF. The CDR3 DNA reads as TGTGCCAGTACTCCCAGGGATAGCTCCTACAATGAGCAGTTCTTC.